These 18 T cell receptor beta chains share one sample of origin, sequenced in a study of tumor-infiltrating lymphocytes in oesophageal squamous cell carcinoma. MiXCR was run by TCRdb on the PCR reads, yielding one entry per CDR3 protein. The top ten clones hold around 24% of a sample with 15,000 to 20,000 distinct CDR3 sequences, about 50% of them seen once. The specimen sequenced was esophageal tumor tissue. The receptors originated from a male donor with esophageal squamous cell carcinoma.

On this clonotype: As the CDR3 is not closed by the conserved phenylalanine or tryptophan, this likely results from a read error. The limits of the CDR3 on the DNA are not certain, so only TCRdb's listed CDR3 is given. This rearrangement joins TRBV7-2 to TRBJ2-3; the table's D call, TRBD1, was not checked against the DNA. CDR1 is SGHTA and CDR2 is FQGNSA in the germline V gene. The length of the CDR3 is 16 amino acids, counting both ends. CDR3 in amino acids: CASSQLGQGYEQYFGP.

There are a few counts of this clonotype. The junction does not match germline at one end; this may be a read error. V usage is TRBV7-7 and J usage is TRBJ2-1; the D gene is possibly TRBD1 (6 bases). The germline CDR1 and CDR2 sequences are SSHAT and FNYEAQ (reference sequence). This CDR3 contains 15 residues. The CDR3 here is CASSLGPAGDNEQFF. DNA of the CDR3: TGTGCTAGCAGCTTAGGTCCTGCAGGGGACAATGAGCAGTTCTTC.

The chain couples TRBV25-1 to TRBJ1-2; D unclear. The CDR3 is 14 residues long. Germline V gene data show CDR1 as MGHDK and CDR2 as SYGVNS. Trimming cost V 2 bases and J 4 bases, with 11 bases left between them. The CDR3 DNA follows: TGTGCCAGCAGTGAAACCCTCGGGTCCTATGGCTACACCTTC. It is translated as CASSETLGSYGYTF.

This clonotype showed up many times. The rearrangement uses TRBV27 and TRBJ1-4; possibly TRBD1 for D (6 bases). The CDR3 consists of 17 residues. V was shortened by 5 bases and J by 5 bases, with 21 bases between the two germline ends. Germline CDR1 reads MNHEY; CDR2 reads SMNVEV (reference sequence). CDR3 residues: CASSPGASAALNEKLFF. The CDR3 DNA reads TGTGCCAGCAGTCCGGGGGCATCGGCGGCCTTAAATGAAAAACTGTTTTTT.

The chain is built from TRBV27 and TRBJ1-1; D is undetermined. TRBJ2-3 explains the end of the DNA better; the J call may be wrong. CDR1 is MNHEY, CDR2 SMNVEV, per germline (reference sequence). This CDR3 comprises 13 residues. CDR3 loop: CASSLSPYYEQYF. CDR3 bases: TGTGCCAGCAGTCTCTCCCCCTACTACGAGCAGTATTTT.

J is TRBJ1-1 and V is TRBV7-8, with D uncertain. V lost 6 bases and J 1 base, leaving 9 bases between the germline ends. Germline assignment: CDR1 SGHVS and CDR2 FQNEAQ. This CDR3 comprises 13 residues. The CDR3 region is CASSTARNTEAFF. As DNA, the CDR3 is TGTGCCAGCAGTACGGCTCGGAACACTGAAGCTTTCTTT.

The chain is built from TRBV7-2 and TRBJ2-5; possibly TRBD2 for D (5 bases). There are 15 residues in the CDR3. From germline, CDR1 is SGHTA and CDR2 FQGNSA. Deletions cut 2 bases from V and 5 bases from J, with 15 bases between. In nucleotides, the CDR3 is TGTGCCAGCAGCTTATATCCTACTAGAAGGGAGACCCAGTACTTC. It is translated as CASSLYPTRRETQYF.

This clonotype was recorded a few times. This is likely a read error, given that the CDR3 carries no conserved phenylalanine or tryptophan at its end. The DNA is left out, because the CDR3 cannot be placed on it with certainty; the CDR3 is given as TCRdb lists it. The chain recombines TRBV10-3 with TRBJ2-6; whether TRBD1, the table's D call, matches the DNA was not checked. Germline V gene lookup returns CDR1 ENHRY and CDR2 SYGVKD. Inclusive of both ends, the CDR3 amounts to 20 amino acids. The CDR3 spells CAISEPRGGGSGANVLTFGA.

J is TRBJ2-5 and V is TRBV12-3 or TRBV12-4, with 13 bases aligning to TRBD2. This CDR3 is 16 amino acids long. V lost 6 bases to trimming and J lost 11 bases; unmatched junction nucleotides: 15. CDR3 in DNA: TGTGCCAGCAGGGGACTAGCGGGAAAAAACTACAATGAGCAGTACTTC. As protein: CASRGLAGKNYNEQYF.

This clonotype has just a few counts. The chain joins TRBV7-2 to TRBJ2-1; TRBD1 aligns across 10 bases. The J segment lost 6 bases and the V segment lost 4 bases, leaving 9 bases of the junction unmatched. From germline, CDR1 is SGHTA and CDR2 FQGNSA. The CDR3 is 16 amino acids. The CDR3 reads CASSSQGTGVFNEQFF. Written as DNA, the CDR3 is TGTGCCAGCAGCTCTCAAGGGACAGGGGTTTTCAATGAGCAGTTCTTC.

By sample fraction, this clonotype is medium-sized. V and J are TRBV7-2 and TRBJ2-1; D remains ambiguous. The end of the DNA is better explained by TRBJ2-7, so the J call may be wrong. Germline V gene lookup returns CDR1 SGHTA and CDR2 FQGNSA. CDR3 size: 14 residues. The CDR3 loop is CASSAVSSYNEQYF. The CDR3 region has the DNA TGTGCCAGCAGCGCGGTTAGCTCCTACAATGAGCAGTACTTC.

For this clonotype: Mismatch with germline at one junction end may stem from a read error. The chain uses TRBV7-6 and TRBJ2-1; no definite D call. Germline V lookup: CDR1 SGHVS, CDR2 FNYEAQ. This CDR3 is 15 amino acids long. This CDR3 reads CASSLSASSYNEQFF. DNA of the CDR3: TGTGCTAGCAGCTTGTCGGCAAGCTCCTACAATGAGCAGTTCTTC.

The V gene is TRBV7-2, the J gene TRBJ2-3, with D perhaps given as TRBD1 or TRBD2 (5 bases each). The CDR3 spans 14 residues. The V gene lost 8 bases and the J gene lost 6 bases, with 18 bases spanning the gap. Germline V gene lookup returns CDR1 SGHTA and CDR2 FQGNSA. The CDR3 DNA follows: TGTGCCAGCCGCTCCGGGTCGGGGCTCGATACGCAGTATTTT. Translation: CASRSGSGLDTQYF.

The genes are TRBV7-2 and TRBJ2-2; 8 nucleotides line up with TRBD2. CDR1 is SGHTA and CDR2 is FQGNSA in the germline V gene. The CDR3 length is 14 residues. V dropped 4 bases and J dropped 6; count of bases not matched to a gene: 4. The DNA of the CDR3 is TGTGCCAGCAGCTCGCGGGAGGAATCCGGGGAGCTGTTTTTT. Its translation is CASSSREESGELFF.

Points on this clonotype: The CDR3 carries no conserved terminal phenylalanine or tryptophan, so it likely arises from a read error. No DNA is shown, since the ends of the CDR3 on it are uncertain; the CDR3 is the one TCRdb lists. The V and J genes are TRBV5-6 and TRBJ2-7; TRBD1, the table's D call, lacks a check against the DNA. Germline-derived CDR1 and CDR2 are SGHDT and YYEEEE. The CDR3 extends over 18 residues, inclusive of both ends. This chain's CDR3 is CASSPYPGYRGYGYTFGS.

The chain has TRBV12-3 or TRBV12-4 and TRBJ2-2, with TRBD1 as a possible D gene (6 bases). The CDR3 extends over 14 amino acids. Trimming pared 6 bases from V and 5 bases from J, leaving 13 bases between. CDR3 sequence: CASSPAGVTGELFF. CDR3 nucleotide sequence: TGTGCCAGCAGCCCCGCAGGGGTTACCGGGGAGCTGTTTTTT.

The genes are TRBV7-9 and TRBJ2-1; D remains unclear. The CDR3 extends over 10 amino acids. The ends were cut back, 7 bases at V and 8 bases at J, with 6 bases in the middle. Germline CDR1 is SEHNR and CDR2 is FQNEAQ (reference sequence). The CDR3 region is CASKSHEQFF. CDR3 nucleotides: TGTGCCAGCAAAAGCCATGAGCAGTTCTTC.

This clonotype came up many times. The chain couples TRBV19 to TRBJ2-1, with 7 bases fitting TRBD2. CDR3 length: 14 amino acids. V lost 4 bases and J lost 14; bases outside the gene matches: 14. Germline CDR1 and CDR2: LNHDA and SQIVND (reference sequence). CDR3 nucleotide sequence: TGTGCCAGTAGTAGTTGGGGCGGGAGCCCTCCGGAGTTCTTC. Its translation: CASSSWGGSPPEFF.